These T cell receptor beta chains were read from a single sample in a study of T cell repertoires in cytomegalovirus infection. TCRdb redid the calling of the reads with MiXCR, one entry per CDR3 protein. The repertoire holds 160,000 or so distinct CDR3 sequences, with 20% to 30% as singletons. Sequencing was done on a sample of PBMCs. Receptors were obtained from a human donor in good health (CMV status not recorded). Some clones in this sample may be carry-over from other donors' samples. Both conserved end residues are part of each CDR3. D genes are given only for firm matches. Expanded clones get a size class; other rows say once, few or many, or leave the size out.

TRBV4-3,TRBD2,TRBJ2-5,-,TGCGCCAGCAGCCCAGAGGCTAGCGGGCTTGAGACCCAGTACTTC,CASSPEASGLETQYF
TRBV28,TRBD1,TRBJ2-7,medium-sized,TGTGCCAGCAGTTATCTACCGGGACAGAGCAGCTCCTACGAGCAGTACTTC,CASSYLPGQSSSYEQYF
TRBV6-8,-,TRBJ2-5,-,TGTGCCAGCAGTTACGACGCCTTTCCGAATCAAGAGACCCAGTACTTC,CASSYDAFPNQETQYF
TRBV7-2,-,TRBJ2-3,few,TGTGCCAGCAGCTGGACCCAAGAAGATACGCAGTATTTT,CASSWTQEDTQYF
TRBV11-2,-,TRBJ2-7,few,TGTGCCAGCAGCTTAGGATGGGCCGGCGGGGACGAGCAGTACTTC,CASSLGWAGGDEQYF
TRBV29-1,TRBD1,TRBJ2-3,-,TGCAGCGTTGAAGATCCTGTAGGGGGACAGTCGACCAGCACAGATACGCAGTATTTT,CSVEDPVGGQSTSTDTQYF
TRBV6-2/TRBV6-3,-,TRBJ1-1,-,TGTGCCAGCACCATCGAGGGGCAGTACACTGAAGCTTTCTTT,CASTIEGQYTEAFF
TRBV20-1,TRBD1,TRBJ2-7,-,TGCAGTTCTGAACAGGGGACCGAGCAGTACTTC,CSSEQGTEQYF
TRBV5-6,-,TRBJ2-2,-,TGTGCCAGCAGCTTCTCCGGGACACCGACGACCGGGGAGCTGTTTTTT,CASSFSGTPTTGELFF
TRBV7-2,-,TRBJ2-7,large,TGTGCCAGCAGCCATATAGAGGAACGGGGCTCCTACGAGCAGTACTTC,CASSHIEERGSYEQYF
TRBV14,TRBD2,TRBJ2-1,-,TGTGCCAGCAGCCCCCGGACTAGCGGGGGGGCGGAGTTCTTC,CASSPRTSGGAEFF
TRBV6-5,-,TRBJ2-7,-,TGTGCCAGCAGTCCTACCCCCAGACATGGGATCTCCTACGAGCAGTACTTC,CASSPTPRHGISYEQYF
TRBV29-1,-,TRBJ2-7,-,TGCAGCGTTTCGACAGAGCCTTCAGGCGAGCAGTACTTC,CSVSTEPSGEQYF
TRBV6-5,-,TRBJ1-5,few,TGTGCCAGCAGGCAATGGGTCAATCAGCCCCAGCATTTT,CASRQWVNQPQHF
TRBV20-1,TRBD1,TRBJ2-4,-,TGCAGTGCTTTGAGACAGGGGCTCAAAAACATTCAGTACTTC,CSALRQGLKNIQYF
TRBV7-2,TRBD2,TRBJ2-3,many,TGTGCCAGCAGCCCGCGGAGTAGCGGGAGTACAGATACGCAGTATTTT,CASSPRSSGSTDTQYF
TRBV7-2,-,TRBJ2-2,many,TGTGCCAGCAGCTTAGCTAGCACCGGGGAGCTGTTTTTT,CASSLASTGELFF
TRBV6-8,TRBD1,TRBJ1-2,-,TGTGCCAGCAGTTACTCGAACAGGGGGGCTCGTGGCTACACCTTC,CASSYSNRGARGYTF
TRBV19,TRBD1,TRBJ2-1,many,TGTGCCAGTGCCCGGACAGGGAGCTCCTACAATGAGCAGTTCTTC,CASARTGSSYNEQFF
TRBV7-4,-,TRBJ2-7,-,TGTGCCAGCAGCCAGCGGGGTCCTAGTGGGGGGGCCGAGCAGTACTTC,CASSQRGPSGGAEQYF
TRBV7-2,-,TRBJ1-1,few,TGTGCCAGCAGCTCCCTAGGGGGGAGTTCTGAAGCTTTCTTT,CASSSLGGSSEAFF
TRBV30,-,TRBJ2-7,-,TGTGCCTGGACTCCTAGCGACCCCTACGAGCAGTACTTC,CAWTPSDPYEQYF
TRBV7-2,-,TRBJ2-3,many,TGTGCCAGCAGCTTCCCTTCACTCAGCACAGATACGCAGTATTTT,CASSFPSLSTDTQYF
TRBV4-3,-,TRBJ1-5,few,TGCGCCAGCAGCCAAGATTGGGCAGGGAATCAGCCCCAGCATTTT,CASSQDWAGNQPQHF
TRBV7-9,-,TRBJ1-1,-,TGTGCCAGCAGCTTCCGGGACGGGAACACTGAAGCTTTCTTT,CASSFRDGNTEAFF
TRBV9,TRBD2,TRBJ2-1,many,TGTGCCAGCAGCCCCTCAGGTAGCGGGGACGTCTACAATGAGCAGTTCTTC,CASSPSGSGDVYNEQFF
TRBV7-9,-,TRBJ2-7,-,TGTGCCAGCAGCGACACCCACTACGAGCAGTACTTC,CASSDTHYEQYF
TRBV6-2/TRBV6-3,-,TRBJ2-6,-,TGTGCCAGCACGGGACACGGACCGTCTGGGGCCAACGTCCTGACTTTC,CASTGHGPSGANVLTF
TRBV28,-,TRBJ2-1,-,TGTGCCAGCAATGGACAGGAGGGCTACAATGAGCAGTTCTTC,CASNGQEGYNEQFF
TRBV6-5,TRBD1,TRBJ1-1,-,TGTGCCAGCAGTGGGACAGGGGAACGCACTGAAGCTTTCTTT,CASSGTGERTEAFF
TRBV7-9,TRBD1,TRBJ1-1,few,TGTGCCAGCAGCTCCGAGCAGGGGGCCTTTACTGAAGCTTTCTTT,CASSSEQGAFTEAFF
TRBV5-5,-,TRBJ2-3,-,TGTGCCAGCAGCTTGGGGGGGGCGAGGGATACGCAGTATTTT,CASSLGGARDTQYF
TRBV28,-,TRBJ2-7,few,TGTGCCAGCCACCATGAGTCGTCCTACGAGCAGTACTTC,CASHHESSYEQYF
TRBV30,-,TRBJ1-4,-,TGTGCCTGGAGTGTAGTACAGGGCGAAAAACTGTTTTTT,CAWSVVQGEKLFF
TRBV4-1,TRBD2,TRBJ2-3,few,TGCGCCAGCAGCCAAGATCGGGGCGGGAGGGGCGCAGATACGCAGTATTTT,CASSQDRGGRGADTQYF
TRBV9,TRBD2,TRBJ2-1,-,TGTGCCAGCAGCGTAGATCTCCGGGGGGCCTACAATGAGCAGTTCTTC,CASSVDLRGAYNEQFF
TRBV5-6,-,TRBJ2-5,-,TGTGCCAGCAGCTTGGTAACAGGGGGGGGACCATTAAACTTC,CASSLVTGGGPLNF
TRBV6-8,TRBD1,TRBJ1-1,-,TGTGCCAGCACGAGACAGGGGGGGAACACTGAAGCTTTCTTT,CASTRQGGNTEAFF
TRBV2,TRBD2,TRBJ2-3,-,TGTACCAGCGGGGCGCCTAGCACAGATACGCAGTATTTT,CTSGAPSTDTQYF
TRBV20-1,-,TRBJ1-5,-,TGCAGTGCTAGAAGAGGTAATCAGCCCCAGCATTTT,CSARRGNQPQHF
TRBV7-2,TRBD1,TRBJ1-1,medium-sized,TGTGCCAGCAGATCCGGGACAGGGGGCACTGAAGCTTTCTTT,CASRSGTGGTEAFF
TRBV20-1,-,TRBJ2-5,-,TGCAGTGCTAGAGCGGGGAGAGCAAATGTGGAGACCCAGTACTTC,CSARAGRANVETQYF
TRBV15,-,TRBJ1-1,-,TGTGCCACCAGCAGAGCGGGGGGGACTGAAGCTTTCTTT,CATSRAGGTEAFF
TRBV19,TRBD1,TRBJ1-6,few,TGTGCCAGTAGTTTCGGGACAGGGGATAATTCACCCCTCCACTTT,CASSFGTGDNSPLHF
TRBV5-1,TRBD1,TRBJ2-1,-,TGCGCCAGCAGCCCGCCGGGACAGGGGCCTCATGAGCAGTTCTTC,CASSPPGQGPHEQFF
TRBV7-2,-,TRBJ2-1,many,TGTGCCAGCAGCTACAGCGTAAGCTCCTACAATGAGCAGTTCTTC,CASSYSVSSYNEQFF
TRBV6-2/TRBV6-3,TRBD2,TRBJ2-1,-,TGTGCCAGCAGTAATGGAGCGGGAGTCAATGAGCAGTTCTTC,CASSNGAGVNEQFF